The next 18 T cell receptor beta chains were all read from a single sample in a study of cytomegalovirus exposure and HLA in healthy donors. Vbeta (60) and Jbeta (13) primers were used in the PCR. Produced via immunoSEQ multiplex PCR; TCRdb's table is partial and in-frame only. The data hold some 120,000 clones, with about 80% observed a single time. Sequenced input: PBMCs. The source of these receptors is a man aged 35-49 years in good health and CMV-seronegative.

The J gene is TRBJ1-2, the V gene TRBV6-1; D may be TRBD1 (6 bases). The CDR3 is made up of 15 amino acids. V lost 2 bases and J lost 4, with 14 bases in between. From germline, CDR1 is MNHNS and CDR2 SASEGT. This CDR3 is CASSERGGRGYGYTF. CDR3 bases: TGTGCCAGCAGTGAAAGGGGGGGACGGGGCTATGGCTACACCTTC.

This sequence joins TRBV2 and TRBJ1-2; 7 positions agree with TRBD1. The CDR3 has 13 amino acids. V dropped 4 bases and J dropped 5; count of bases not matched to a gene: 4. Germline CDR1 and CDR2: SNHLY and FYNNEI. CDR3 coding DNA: TGTGCCAGCAGTGTAGAGACAGGGTATGGCTACACCTTC. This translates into CASSVETGYGYTF.

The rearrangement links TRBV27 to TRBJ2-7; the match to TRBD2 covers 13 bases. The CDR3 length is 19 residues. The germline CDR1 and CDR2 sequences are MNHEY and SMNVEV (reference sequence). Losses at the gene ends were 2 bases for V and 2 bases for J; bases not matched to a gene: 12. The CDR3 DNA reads TGTGCCAGCAGTTTAGAGGCCCCAACTAGCGGGAGGGTGGCCTACGAGCAGTACTTC. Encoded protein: CASSLEAPTSGRVAYEQYF.

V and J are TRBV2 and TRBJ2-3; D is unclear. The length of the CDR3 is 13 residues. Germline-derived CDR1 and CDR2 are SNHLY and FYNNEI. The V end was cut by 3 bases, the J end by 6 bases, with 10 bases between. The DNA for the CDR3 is TGTGCCAGCAGTGACTCGGGTTCGGATACGCAGTATTTT. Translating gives CASSDSGSDTQYF.

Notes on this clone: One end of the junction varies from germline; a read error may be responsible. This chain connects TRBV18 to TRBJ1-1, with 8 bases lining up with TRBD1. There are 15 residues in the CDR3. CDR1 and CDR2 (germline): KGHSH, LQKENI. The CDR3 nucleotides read TGTGCCAGCTCACGACAGGGGATAACGAACCCTGAAGCTTTCTTT. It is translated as CASSRQGITNPEAFF.

The CDR3 coding sequence is TGTGCCAGCAGCCAGACAGGGGGCAGTGGAAACACCATATATTTT. Translated: CASSQTGGSGNTIYF. The chain uses TRBV7-3 and TRBJ1-3; 10 bases line up with TRBD1. The CDR3 runs 15 residues. CDR1 and CDR2 from the germline V gene are SGHTA and FQGTGA. The junction had 4 bases not matched to a gene; V was cut back by 5 bases and J by 3 bases.

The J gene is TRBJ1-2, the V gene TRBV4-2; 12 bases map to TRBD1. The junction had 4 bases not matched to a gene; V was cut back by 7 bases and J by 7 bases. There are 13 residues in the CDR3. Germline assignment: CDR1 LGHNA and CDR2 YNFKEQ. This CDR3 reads CASIGTGGLGYTF. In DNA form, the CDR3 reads TGTGCCAGCATCGGGACAGGGGGCCTTGGCTACACCTTC.

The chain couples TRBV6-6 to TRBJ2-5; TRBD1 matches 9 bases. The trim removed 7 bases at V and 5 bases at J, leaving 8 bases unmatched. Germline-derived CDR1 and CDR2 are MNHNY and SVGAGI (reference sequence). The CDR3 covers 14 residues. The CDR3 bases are TGTGCCAGCACAAGTTCCGGGACAGGGGAGACCCAGTACTTC. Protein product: CASTSSGTGETQYF.

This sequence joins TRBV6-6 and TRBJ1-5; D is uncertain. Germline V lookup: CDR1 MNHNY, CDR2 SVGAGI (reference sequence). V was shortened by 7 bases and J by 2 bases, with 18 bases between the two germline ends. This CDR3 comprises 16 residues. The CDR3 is CASNNKLGVRNQPQHF. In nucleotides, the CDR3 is TGTGCCAGCAACAACAAATTGGGAGTACGCAATCAGCCCCAGCATTTT.

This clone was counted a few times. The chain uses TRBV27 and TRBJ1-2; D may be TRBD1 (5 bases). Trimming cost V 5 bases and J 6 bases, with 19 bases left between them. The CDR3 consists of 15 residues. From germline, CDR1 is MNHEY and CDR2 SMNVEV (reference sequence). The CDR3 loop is CASSGAGSTLDGYTF. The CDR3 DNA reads TGTGCCAGCAGTGGGGCAGGATCGACTCTCGATGGCTACACCTTC.

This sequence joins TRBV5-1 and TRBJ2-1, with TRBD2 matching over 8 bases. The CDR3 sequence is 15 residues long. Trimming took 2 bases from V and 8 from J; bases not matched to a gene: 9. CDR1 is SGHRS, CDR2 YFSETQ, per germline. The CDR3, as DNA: TGCGCCAGCAGCTTCTCTACCGGGGGGGCCGATGAGCAGTTCTTC. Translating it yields CASSFSTGGADEQFF.

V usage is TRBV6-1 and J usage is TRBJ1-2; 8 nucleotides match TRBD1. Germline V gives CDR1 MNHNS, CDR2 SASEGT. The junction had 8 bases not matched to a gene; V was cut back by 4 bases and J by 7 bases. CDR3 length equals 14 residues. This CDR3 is CASSASGTGGGYTF. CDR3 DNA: TGTGCCAGCAGTGCATCCGGGACAGGTGGTGGCTACACCTTC.

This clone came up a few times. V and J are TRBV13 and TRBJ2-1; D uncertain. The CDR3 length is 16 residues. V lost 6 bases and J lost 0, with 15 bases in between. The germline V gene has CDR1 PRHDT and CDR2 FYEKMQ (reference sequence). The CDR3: CASSPDGFNSYNEQFF. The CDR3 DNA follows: TGTGCCAGCAGTCCAGACGGGTTCAACTCCTACAATGAGCAGTTCTTC.

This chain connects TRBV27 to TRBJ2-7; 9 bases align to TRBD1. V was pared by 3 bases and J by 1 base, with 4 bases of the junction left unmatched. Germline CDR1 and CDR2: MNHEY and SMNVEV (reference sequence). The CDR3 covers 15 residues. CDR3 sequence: CASSLGTGSSYEQYF. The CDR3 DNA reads TGTGCCAGCAGTTTGGGGACAGGGAGTTCCTACGAGCAGTACTTC.

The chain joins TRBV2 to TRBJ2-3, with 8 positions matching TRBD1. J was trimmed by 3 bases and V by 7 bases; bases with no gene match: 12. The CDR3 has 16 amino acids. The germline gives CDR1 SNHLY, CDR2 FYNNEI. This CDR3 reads CASKHGAGQGTDTQYF. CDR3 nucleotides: TGTGCCAGCAAACACGGCGCCGGACAGGGAACAGATACGCAGTATTTT.

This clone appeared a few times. CDR3 DNA sequence: TGCGCCAGCAGCCAACGGGGGGACACTGAAGCTTTCTTT. It specifies CASSQRGDTEAFF. The rearrangement joins TRBV4-1 to TRBJ1-1, with D possibly being TRBD1 (5 bases). Trimming cost V 2 bases and J 3 bases, with 7 bases left between them. Germline V gene data show CDR1 as MGHRA and CDR2 as YSYEKL. This CDR3 has 13 residues.

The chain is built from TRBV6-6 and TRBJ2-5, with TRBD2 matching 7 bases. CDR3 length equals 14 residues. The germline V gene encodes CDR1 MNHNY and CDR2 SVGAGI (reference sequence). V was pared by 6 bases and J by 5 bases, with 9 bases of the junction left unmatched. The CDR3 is CASSRGLGRETQYF. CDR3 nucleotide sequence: TGTGCCAGCAGCCGAGGACTAGGAAGGGAGACCCAGTACTTC.

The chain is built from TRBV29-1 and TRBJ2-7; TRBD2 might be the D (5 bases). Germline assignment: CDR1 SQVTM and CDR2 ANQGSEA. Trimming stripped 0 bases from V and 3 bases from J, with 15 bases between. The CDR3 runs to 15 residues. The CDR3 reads CSVEDDSGISYEQYF. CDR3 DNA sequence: TGCAGCGTTGAAGATGACTCCGGGATAAGCTACGAGCAGTACTTC.